This T cell receptor (beta chain) was captured by sequencing in a study of T cell responses to AZD1222 COVID-19 vaccine. This CDR3 contains 11 residues. V was cut by 0 bases and J by 9 bases, with 4 bases left in between. The germline gives CDR1 SGDLS, CDR2 YYNGEE. Sequencing was performed with immunoSEQ multiplex PCR; in TCRdb, only in-frame clones are kept and a portion is missing. The sample yields tens of thousands of clones, around 83% seen once. Study conclusions and caveats: White British donors predominated, females outnumbered males, and clonal diversity was possibly underestimated. Repertoires were collected only later (after the peak T cell response had occurred). There were vaccine-associated CD4 TCRs across spike, dominant at 160-218 and 743-854.

With respect to this clone: Its antigen is unknown.

This sequence was found in an adult in good health. This chain links TRBV9 with TRBJ2-1; no clear D. Sequencing used peripheral blood, obtained on day 0 of MenACWY control vaccination. This CDR3 is CASSVAAEQFF. The CDR3 bases are TGTGCCAGCAGCGTAGCGGCTGAGCAGTTCTTC.